This T cell receptor (beta chain) came from a study of long-term antiretroviral therapy in people with HIV. Study results and limitations: Researchers lacked any data on ART adherence, viral resistance or therapy changes. Blood in the study was drawn between about 2003 and 2018, possibly under older ART regimens, which may be less effective than current ones. Increased diversity was seen after ART, yet it remained lower than in transplant donor controls. Clonal expansions arising prior to ART prevailed in the repertoire at every time point.

With survey level as its setting, the immunoSEQ assay was v3.0. Data came from immunoSEQ multiplex PCR; TCRdb stores just in-frame clones and leaves some out. The repertoire holds 19,000 or so clones, with approximately 84% as singletons. J gave up 5 bases and V 2 bases, and 1 base lay outside the gene matches. Germline CDR1 is MGHRA and CDR2 is YSYEKL. The CDR3 totals 15 residues. A note on this clone: Its antigen is unknown.

This sequence joins TRBV4-1 and TRBJ2-1; TRBD2 matches 12 bases. The TCR originated in a young man with HIV. Sequencing used unsorted PBMCs, obtained 0.9 years after starting antiretroviral therapy. CDR3 in DNA: TGCGCCAGCAGCCAAAGACTAGCGGGGGACAATGAGCAGTTCTTC. It codes for CASSQRLAGDNEQFF.